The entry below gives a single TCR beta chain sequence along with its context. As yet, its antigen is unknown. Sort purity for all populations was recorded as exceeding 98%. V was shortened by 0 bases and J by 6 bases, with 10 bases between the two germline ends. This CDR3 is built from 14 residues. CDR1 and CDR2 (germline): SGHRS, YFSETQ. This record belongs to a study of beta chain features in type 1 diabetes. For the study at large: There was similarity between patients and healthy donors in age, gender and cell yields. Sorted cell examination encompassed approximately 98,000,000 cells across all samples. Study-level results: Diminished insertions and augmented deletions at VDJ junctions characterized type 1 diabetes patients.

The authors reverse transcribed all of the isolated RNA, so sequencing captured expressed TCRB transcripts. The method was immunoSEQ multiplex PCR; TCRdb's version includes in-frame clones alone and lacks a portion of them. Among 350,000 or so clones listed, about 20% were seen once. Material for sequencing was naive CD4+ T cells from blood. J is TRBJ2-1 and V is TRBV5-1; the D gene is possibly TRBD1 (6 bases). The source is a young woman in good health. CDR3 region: CASSLAGVFNEQFF. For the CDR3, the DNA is TGCGCCAGCAGCTTGGCAGGGGTATTCAATGAGCAGTTCTTC.